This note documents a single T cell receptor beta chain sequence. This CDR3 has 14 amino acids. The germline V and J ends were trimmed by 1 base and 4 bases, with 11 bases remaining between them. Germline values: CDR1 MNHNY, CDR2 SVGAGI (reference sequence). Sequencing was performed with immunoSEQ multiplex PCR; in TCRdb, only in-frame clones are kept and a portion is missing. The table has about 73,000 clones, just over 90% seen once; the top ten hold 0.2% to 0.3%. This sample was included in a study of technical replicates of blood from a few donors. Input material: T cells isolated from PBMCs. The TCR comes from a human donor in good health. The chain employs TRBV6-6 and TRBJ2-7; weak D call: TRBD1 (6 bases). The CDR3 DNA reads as TGTGCCAGCAGTTACTTAGGGGGTAGTTACGAGCAGTACTTC. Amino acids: CASSYLGGSYEQYF.